This T cell receptor (beta chain) was captured in a study of T cells after yellow fever vaccination. This clonotype was seen ten or more times. Conversion of TCR transcripts into cDNA relied on 5'RACE template switching, which added a universal primer site and UMIs. TCRdb fed the 5' RACE reads into MiXCR, producing one record per CDR3 protein. The sample contains fewer than 400,000 distinct CDR3 sequences, over 5% of which appear only once. CDR1 and CDR2 from the germline V gene are DFQATT and SNEGSKA (reference sequence). The CDR3 covers 12 residues. The V end was cut by 6 bases, the J end by 4 bases, with 12 bases between.

The sample here was PBMCs, taken 5 days after the yellow fever booster vaccination. The TCR was taken from a man in his thirties or forties who received the YFV17D yellow fever vaccine. This chain joins TRBV20-1 and TRBJ2-5; maybe TRBD1 (6 bases). This CDR3 reads CSAGWDTETQYF. The CDR3 nucleotides are TGCAGTGCCGGATGGGACACAGAGACCCAGTACTTC.